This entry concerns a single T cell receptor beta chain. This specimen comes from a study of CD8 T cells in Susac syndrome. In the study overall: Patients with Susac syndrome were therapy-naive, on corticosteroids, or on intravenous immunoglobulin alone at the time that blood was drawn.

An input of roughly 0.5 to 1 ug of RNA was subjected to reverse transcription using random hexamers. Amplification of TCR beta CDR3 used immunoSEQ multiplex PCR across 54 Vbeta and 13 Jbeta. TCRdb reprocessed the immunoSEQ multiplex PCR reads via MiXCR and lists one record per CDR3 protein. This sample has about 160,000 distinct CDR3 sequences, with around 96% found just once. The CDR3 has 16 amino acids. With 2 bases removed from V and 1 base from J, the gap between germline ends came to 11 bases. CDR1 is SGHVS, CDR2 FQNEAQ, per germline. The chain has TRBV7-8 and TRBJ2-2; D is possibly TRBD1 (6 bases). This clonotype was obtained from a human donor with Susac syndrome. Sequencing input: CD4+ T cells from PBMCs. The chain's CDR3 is CASSLRIRGNTGELFF. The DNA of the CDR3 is TGTGCCAGCAGCTTAAGGATCAGGGGGAACACCGGGGAGCTGTTTTTT.